This T cell receptor beta chain was recovered during a study of blood T cell repertoires in COVID-19. Study-level background: Sites in the United States, Italy and Spain provided acute and convalescent COVID-19 samples. Sample material is recorded as cDNA or gDNA derived from T cells, B-cell-depleted T cells, or PBMCs.

Here immunoSEQ multiplex PCR was the method, and the copy in TCRdb shows in-frame clones only, minus some. The table includes tens of thousands of clones, 80% to 90% detected once. This clone is categorized as medium-sized. The CDR3 is 15 residues long. Germline V lookup: CDR1 KGHSH, CDR2 LQKENI. V shed 4 bases and J shed 3 bases, with 12 bases lying between them. This TCR derives from a man aged 65 to 85 with acute or convalescent COVID-19. Input material: peripheral blood. The rearrangement links TRBV18 to TRBJ1-4; TRBD1 might be the D (6 bases). The CDR3 bases are TGTGCCAGCTCACTCATACAGGGCCCTAATGAAAAACTGTTTTTT. Its translation: CASSLIQGPNEKLFF.